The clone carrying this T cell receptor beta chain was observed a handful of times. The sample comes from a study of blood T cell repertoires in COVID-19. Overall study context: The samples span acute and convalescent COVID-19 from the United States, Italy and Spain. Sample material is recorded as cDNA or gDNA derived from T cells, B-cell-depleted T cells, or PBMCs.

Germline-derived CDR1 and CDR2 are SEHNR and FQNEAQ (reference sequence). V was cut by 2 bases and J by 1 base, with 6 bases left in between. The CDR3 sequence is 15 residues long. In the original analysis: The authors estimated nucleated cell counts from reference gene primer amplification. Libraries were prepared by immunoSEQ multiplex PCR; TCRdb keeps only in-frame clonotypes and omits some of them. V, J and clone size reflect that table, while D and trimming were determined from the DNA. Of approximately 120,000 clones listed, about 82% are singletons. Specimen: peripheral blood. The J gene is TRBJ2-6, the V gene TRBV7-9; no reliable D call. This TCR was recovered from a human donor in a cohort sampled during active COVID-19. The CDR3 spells CASSLTGSGANVLTF. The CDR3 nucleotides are TGTGCCAGCAGCTTAACGGGTTCTGGGGCCAACGTCCTGACTTTC. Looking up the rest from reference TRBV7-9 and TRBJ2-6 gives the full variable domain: DTGVSQNPRHKITKRGQNVTFRCDPISEHNRLYWYRQTLGQGPEFLTYFQNEAQLEKSRLLSDRFSAERPKGSFSTLEIQRTEQGDSAMYLCASSLTGSGANVLTFGAGSRLTVL.